This T cell receptor beta chain was documented in a study of technical replicates of blood from a few donors. Sequencing was performed with immunoSEQ multiplex PCR; in TCRdb, only in-frame clones are kept and a portion is missing. The table has under 95,000 clones, about 94% seen once. About this clone: The sample contains more than one DNA sequence encoding this CDR3.

Germline V gene data show CDR1 as SGHRS and CDR2 as YFSETQ. Trimming cost V 4 bases and J 2 bases; bases outside gene matches: 5. The CDR3 is 14 amino acids. The sample comprised T cells isolated from PBMCs. This sequence joins TRBV5-1 and TRBJ2-7; 8 nucleotides align to TRBD2. The receptor comes from a human donor in good health. CDR3 residues: CASSKTSGAYEQYF. CDR3 coding DNA: TGCGCCAGCAGCAAAACTAGCGGAGCCTACGAGCAGTACTTC.